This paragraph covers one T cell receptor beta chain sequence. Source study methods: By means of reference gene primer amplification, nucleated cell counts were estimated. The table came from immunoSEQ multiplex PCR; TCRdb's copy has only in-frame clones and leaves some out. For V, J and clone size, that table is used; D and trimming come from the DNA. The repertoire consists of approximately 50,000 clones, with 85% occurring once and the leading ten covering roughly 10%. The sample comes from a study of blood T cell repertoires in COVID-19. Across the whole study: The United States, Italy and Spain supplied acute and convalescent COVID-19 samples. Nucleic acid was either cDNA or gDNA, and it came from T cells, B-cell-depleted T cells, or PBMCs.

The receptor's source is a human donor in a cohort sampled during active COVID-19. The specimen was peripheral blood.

The CDR3 sequence: CASSIAPQLNTGELFF. The CDR3 bases are TGTGCCAGTAGTATCGCCCCCCAGTTGAACACCGGGGAGCTGTTTTTT. V usage is TRBV19 and J usage is TRBJ2-2; D not certain. V was pared by 3 bases and J by 1 base, with 12 bases between. Germline CDR1 LNHDA, CDR2 SQIVND (reference sequence). The CDR3 is made up of 16 amino acids. The full variable domain, rest sourced from reference TRBV19 and TRBJ2-2, is DGGITQSPKYLFRKEGQNVTLSCEQNLNHDAMYWYRQDPGQGLRLIYYSQIVNDFQKGDIAEGYSVSREKKESFPLTVTSAQKNPTAFYLCASSIAPQLNTGELFFGEGSRLTVL.